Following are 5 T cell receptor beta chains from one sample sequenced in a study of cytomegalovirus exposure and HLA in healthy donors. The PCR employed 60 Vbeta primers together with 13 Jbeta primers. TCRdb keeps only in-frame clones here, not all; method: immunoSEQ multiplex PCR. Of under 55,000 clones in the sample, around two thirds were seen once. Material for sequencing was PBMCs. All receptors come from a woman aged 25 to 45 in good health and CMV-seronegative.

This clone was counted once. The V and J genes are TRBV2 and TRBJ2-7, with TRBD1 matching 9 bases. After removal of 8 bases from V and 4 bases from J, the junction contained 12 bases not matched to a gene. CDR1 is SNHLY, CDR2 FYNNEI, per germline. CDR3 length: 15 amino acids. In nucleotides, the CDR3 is TGTGCCAGCTCTCGGGACAGGGTTTTTCTTTACGAGCAGTACTTC. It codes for CASSRDRVFLYEQYF.

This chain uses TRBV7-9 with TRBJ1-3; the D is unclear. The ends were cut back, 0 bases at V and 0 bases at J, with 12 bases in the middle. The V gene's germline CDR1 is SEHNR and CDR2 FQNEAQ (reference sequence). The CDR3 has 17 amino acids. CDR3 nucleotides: TGTGCCAGCAGCTTAGCGCAACGGTTTAGCTCTGGAAACACCATATATTTT. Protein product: CASSLAQRFSSGNTIYF.

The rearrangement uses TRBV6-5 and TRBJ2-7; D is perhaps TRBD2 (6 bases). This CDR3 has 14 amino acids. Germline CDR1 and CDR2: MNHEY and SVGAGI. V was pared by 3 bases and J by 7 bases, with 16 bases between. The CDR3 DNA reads TGTGCCAGCAGTTATGCGGGGCCTACGGGGGAGCAGTACTTC. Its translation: CASSYAGPTGEQYF.

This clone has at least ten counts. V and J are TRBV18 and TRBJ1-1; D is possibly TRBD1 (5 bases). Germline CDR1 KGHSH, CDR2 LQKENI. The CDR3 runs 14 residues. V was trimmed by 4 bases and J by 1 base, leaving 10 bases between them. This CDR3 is CASSLSQGNTEAFF. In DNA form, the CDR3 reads TGTGCCAGCTCACTCTCTCAGGGGAACACTGAAGCTTTCTTT.

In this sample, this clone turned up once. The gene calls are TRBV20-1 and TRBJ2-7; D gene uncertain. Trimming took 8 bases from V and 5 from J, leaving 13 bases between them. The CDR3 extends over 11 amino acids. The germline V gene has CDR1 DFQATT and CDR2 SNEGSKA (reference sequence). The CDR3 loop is CSPTSVNEQYF. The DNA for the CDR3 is TGCAGTCCAACTTCGGTCAACGAGCAGTACTTC.